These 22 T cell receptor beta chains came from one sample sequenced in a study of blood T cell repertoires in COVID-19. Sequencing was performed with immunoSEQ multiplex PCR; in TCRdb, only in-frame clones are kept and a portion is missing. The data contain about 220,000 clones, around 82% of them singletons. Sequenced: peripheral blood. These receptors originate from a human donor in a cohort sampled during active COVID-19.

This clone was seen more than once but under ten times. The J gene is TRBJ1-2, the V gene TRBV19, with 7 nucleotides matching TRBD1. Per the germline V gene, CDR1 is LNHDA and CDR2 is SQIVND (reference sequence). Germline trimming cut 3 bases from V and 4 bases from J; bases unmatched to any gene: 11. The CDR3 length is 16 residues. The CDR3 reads CASSIPSQGLGYGYTF. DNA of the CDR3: TGTGCCAGTAGTATCCCCTCACAGGGGCTTGGCTATGGCTACACCTTC.

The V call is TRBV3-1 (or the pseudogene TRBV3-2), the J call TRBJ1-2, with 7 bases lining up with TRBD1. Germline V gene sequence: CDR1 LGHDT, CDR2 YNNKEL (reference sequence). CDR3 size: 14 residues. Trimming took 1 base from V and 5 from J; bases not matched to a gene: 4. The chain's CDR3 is CASSQGGQNYGYTF. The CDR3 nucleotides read TGTGCCAGCAGCCAAGGGGGACAGAATTATGGCTACACCTTC.

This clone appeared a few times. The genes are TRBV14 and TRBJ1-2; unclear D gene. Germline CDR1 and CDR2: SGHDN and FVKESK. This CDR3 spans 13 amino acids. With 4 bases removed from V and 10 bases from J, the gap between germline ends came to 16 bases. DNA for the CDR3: TGTGCCAGCAGCCCGCGACTGAAGTCTGACTACACCTTC. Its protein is CASSPRLKSDYTF. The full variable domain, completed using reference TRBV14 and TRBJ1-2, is EAGVTQFPSHSVIEKGQTVTLRCDPISGHDNLYWYRRVMGKEIKFLLHFVKESKQDESGMPNNRFLAERTGGTYSTLKVQPAELEDSGVYFCASSPRLKSDYTFGSGTRLTVV.

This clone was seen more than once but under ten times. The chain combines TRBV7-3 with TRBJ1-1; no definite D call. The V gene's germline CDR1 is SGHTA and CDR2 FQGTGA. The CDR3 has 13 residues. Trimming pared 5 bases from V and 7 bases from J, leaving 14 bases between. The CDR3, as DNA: TGTGCCAGCAGCCCTTCCCGGCGGCGTGAAGCTTTCTTT. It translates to CASSPSRRREAFF.

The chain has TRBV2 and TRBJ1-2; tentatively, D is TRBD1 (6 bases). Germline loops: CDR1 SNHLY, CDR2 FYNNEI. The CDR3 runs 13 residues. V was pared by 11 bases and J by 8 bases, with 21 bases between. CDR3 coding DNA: TGTGCCGGATCCGGGTACAGGGATAGCGGCTACACCTTC. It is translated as CAGSGYRDSGYTF.

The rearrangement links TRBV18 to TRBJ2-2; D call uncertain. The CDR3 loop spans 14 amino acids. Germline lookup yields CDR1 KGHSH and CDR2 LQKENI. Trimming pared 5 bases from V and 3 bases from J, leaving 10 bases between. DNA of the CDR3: TGTGCCAGCTCAGGAGAGATTTACACCGGGGAGCTGTTTTTT. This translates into CASSGEIYTGELFF.

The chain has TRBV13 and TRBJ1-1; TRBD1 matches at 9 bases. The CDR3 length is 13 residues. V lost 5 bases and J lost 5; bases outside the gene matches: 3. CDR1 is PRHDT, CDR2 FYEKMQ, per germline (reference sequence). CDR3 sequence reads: CASSLTGGTEAFF. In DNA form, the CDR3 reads TGTGCCAGCAGCCTGACAGGGGGTACTGAAGCTTTCTTT.

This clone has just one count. DNA for the CDR3: TGTGCCAGCTCACCTCCGACAGGGGAGAACACTGAAGCTTTCTTT. Translated, it gives CASSPPTGENTEAFF. The V call is TRBV18, the J call TRBJ1-1, with 8 positions matching TRBD1. The CDR3 covers 15 residues. CDR1 is KGHSH, CDR2 LQKENI, per germline. The J segment lost 1 base and the V segment lost 3 bases, leaving 4 bases of the junction unmatched.

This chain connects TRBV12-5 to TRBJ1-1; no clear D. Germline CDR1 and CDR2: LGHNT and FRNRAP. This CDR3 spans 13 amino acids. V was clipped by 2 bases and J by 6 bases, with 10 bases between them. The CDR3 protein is CASGLNHGAEAFF. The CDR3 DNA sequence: TGTGCTAGTGGTTTGAATCACGGGGCTGAAGCTTTCTTT.

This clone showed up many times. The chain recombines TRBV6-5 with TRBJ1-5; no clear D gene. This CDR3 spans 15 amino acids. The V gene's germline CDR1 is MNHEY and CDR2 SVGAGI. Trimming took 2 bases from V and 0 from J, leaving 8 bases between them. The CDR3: CASSYRRNSNQPQHF. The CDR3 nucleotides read TGTGCCAGCAGTTACCGGAGAAATAGCAATCAGCCCCAGCATTTT.

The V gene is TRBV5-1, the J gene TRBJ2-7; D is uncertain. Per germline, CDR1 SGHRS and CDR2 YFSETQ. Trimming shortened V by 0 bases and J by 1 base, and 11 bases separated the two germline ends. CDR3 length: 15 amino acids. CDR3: CASSLAGARSYEQYF. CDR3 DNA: TGCGCCAGCAGCTTGGCGGGTGCGCGGTCCTACGAGCAGTACTTC.

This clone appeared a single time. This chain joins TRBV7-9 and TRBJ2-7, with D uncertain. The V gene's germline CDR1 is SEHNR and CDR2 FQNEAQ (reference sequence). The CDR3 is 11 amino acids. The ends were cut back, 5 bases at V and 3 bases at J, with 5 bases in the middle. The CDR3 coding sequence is TGTGCCAGCAGCCCCGGCTACGAGCAGTACTTC. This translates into CASSPGYEQYF.

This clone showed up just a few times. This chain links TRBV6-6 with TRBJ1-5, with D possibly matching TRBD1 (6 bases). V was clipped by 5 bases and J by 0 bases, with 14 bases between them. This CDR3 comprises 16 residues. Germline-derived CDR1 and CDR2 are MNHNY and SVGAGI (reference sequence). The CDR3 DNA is TGTGCCAGCAGTAGGGGGGGGAGAAATAGCAATCAGCCCCAGCATTTT. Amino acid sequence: CASSRGGRNSNQPQHF.

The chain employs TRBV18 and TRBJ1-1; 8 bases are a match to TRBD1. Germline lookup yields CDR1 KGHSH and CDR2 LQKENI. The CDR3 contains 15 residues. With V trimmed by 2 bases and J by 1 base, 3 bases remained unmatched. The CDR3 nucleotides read TGTGCCAGCTCACCAGCAGGGGGCAGGAACACTGAAGCTTTCTTT. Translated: CASSPAGGRNTEAFF.

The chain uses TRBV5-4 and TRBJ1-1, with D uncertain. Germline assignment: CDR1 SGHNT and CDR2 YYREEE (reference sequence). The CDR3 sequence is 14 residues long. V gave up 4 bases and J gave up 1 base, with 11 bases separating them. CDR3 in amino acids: CASSPLAPNTEAFF. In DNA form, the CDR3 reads TGTGCCAGCAGCCCACTCGCCCCGAACACTGAAGCTTTCTTT.

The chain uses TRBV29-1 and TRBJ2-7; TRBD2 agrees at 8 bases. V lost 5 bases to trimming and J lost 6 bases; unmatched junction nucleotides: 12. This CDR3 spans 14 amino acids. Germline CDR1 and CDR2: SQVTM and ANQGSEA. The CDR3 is CSVRVESGSPEQYF. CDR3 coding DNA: TGCAGCGTTCGAGTGGAGAGCGGGAGTCCCGAGCAGTACTTC.

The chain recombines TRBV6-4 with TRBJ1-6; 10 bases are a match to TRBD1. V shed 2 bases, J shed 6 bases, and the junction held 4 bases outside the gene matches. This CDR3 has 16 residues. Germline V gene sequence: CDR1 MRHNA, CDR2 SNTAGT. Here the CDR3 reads CASSDRDRGPNSPLHF. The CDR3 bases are TGTGCCAGCAGTGACAGAGACAGGGGGCCTAATTCACCCCTCCACTTT.

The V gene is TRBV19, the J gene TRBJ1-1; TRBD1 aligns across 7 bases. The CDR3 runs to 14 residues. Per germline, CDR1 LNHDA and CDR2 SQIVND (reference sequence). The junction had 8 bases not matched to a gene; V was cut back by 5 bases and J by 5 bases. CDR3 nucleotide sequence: TGTGCCAGTAGTCCCCGACAGGGAGAAACTGAAGCTTTCTTT. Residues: CASSPRQGETEAFF.

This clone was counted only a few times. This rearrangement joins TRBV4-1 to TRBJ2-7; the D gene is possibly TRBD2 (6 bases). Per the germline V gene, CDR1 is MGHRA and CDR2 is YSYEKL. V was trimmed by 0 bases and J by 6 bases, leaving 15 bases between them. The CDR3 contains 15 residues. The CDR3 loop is CASSQEARLGVEQYF. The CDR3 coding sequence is TGCGCCAGCAGCCAAGAGGCCCGACTAGGGGTCGAGCAGTACTTC.

CDR3 sequence reads: CASSRNRGSYYGYTF. CDR3 nucleotides: TGTGCCAGCAGTCGAAACAGGGGGTCCTACTATGGCTACACCTTC. The genes are TRBV28 and TRBJ1-2, with 8 nucleotides matching TRBD1. Losses at the gene ends were 5 bases for V and 3 bases for J; bases not matched to a gene: 8. CDR3 length: 15 residues. Germline CDR1 MDHEN, CDR2 SYDVKM.

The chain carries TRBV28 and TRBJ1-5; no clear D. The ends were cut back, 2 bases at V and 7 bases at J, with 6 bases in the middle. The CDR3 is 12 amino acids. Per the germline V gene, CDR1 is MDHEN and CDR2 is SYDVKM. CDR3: CASSLSGQPQHF. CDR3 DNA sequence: TGTGCCAGCAGTTTAAGCGGACAGCCCCAGCATTTT.

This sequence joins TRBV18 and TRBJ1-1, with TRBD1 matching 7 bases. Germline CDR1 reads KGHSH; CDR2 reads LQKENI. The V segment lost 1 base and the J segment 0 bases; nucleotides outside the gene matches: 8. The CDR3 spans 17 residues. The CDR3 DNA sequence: TGTGCCAGCTCACCACGGACAGGAATCAGGATGAACACTGAAGCTTTCTTT. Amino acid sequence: CASSPRTGIRMNTEAFF.